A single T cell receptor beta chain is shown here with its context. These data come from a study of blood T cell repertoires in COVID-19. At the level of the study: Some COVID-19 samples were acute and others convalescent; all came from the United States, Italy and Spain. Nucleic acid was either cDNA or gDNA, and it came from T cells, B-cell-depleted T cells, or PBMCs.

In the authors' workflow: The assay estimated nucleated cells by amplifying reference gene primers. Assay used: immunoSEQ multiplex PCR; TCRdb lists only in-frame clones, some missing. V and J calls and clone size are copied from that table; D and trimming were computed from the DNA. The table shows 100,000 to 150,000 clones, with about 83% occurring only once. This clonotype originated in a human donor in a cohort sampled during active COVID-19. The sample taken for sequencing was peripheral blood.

For the CDR3, the DNA is TGTGCCAGCAGCCCCGGACTAGCGGGAGTTCGATACGAGCAGTACTTC. Protein: CASSPGLAGVRYEQYF. The chain has TRBV6-2 or TRBV6-3 and TRBJ2-7; 13 bases fit TRBD2. Trimming at V came to 6 bases and at J to 4 bases, leaving 9 bases not matched to a gene. The germline gives CDR1 MNHEY, CDR2 SVGEGT. The CDR3 sequence is 16 residues long.